Below, one TCR beta chain is given with its context. Clones were sequenced by immunoSEQ multiplex PCR, and TCRdb holds only the in-frame ones, with some missing. The table lists about 150,000 clones, 80% to 90% of them singletons, with over 2% in the top ten. This record belongs to a study of blood T cell repertoires in COVID-19. The receptor was derived from a woman aged 70-85 years with acute or convalescent COVID-19. Sequencing used peripheral blood.

In DNA form, the CDR3 reads TGCAGTGGGGACAGTAGTTCGGGCTACACCTTC. Amino acid sequence: CSGDSSSGYTF. The rearrangement links TRBV20-1 to TRBJ1-2; 7 bases are shared with TRBD1. The CDR3 length is 11 residues. Germline CDR1 is DFQATT and CDR2 is SNEGSKA (reference sequence). J gave up 8 bases and V 7 bases, and 7 bases lay outside the gene matches.